The clone carrying this TCR beta chain was recorded at least ten times. What it recognizes is unknown. A universal primer site came from template switching; cDNA carried unique molecular identifiers. TCRdb used MiXCR to reprocess the 5' RACE reads, holding one entry per CDR3 protein. The data hold hundreds of thousands of distinct CDR3 sequences, with 6.5% to 9.5% observed a single time. The data are from a study of identical twins. Overall study findings and caveats: When twins shared out-of-frame alpha sequences, those sequences had excess low generation probability. Cord blood beta clonotypes present at high abundance carried fewer insertions; no such pattern appeared in memory repertoires.

Everyone who gave samples was a healthy Caucasian. The CDR3 totals 12 residues. Trimming took 6 bases from V and 9 from J; bases not matched to a gene: 7. Germline-derived CDR1 and CDR2 are MDHEN and SYDVKM. The same data also went into a second study, on yellow fever vaccine responses in identical twins.

The sample comprised memory (CD45RO+) T cells sorted from blood. The V and J genes are TRBV28 and TRBJ1-1, with TRBD1 matching over 7 bases. This clonotype was obtained from a young woman in good health. The CDR3 DNA is TGTGCCAGCAGCCCCGGGACAGTGAAAGCTTTCTTT. Protein sequence: CASSPGTVKAFF.